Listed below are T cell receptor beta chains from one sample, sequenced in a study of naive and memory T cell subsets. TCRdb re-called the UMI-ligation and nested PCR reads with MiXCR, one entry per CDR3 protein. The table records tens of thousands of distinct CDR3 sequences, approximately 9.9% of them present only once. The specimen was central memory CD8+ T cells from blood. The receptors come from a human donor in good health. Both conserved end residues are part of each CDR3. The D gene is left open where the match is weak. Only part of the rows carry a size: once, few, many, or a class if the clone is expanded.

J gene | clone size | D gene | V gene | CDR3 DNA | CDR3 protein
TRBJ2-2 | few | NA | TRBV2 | TGTGCCAGCAGTGTCCGGGAGAGCTACACCGGGGAGCTGTTTTTT | CASSVRESYTGELFF
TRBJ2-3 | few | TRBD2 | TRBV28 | TGTGCCAGCAGTTTAATTTCGGGGAGGGTTACCGATACGCAGTATTTT | CASSLISGRVTDTQYF
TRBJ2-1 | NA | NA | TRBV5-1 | TGCGCCAGCAGCTTGGAGGCTAGCGTTTACAATGAGCAGTTCTTC | CASSLEASVYNEQFF
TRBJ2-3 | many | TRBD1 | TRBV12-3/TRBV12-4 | TGTGCCAGCAGTTTTGGGACAGGGGCGGATACGCAGTATTTT | CASSFGTGADTQYF
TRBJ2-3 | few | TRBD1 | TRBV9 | TGTGCCAGCAGCGCCGGACAGGCAGATACGCAGTATTTT | CASSAGQADTQYF
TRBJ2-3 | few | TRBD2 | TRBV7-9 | TGTGCCAGCGTCCCTAAGCGGGAGGAGGGAGATACGCAGTATTTT | CASVPKREEGDTQYF
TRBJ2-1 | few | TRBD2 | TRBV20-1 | TGCAGTGCTAGAGATAGCGGGACGAGCTCCTACAATGAGCAGTTCTTC | CSARDSGTSSYNEQFF
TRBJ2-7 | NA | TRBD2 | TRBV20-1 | TGCAGTGCTAGGGATTTGGCGGGAGATAACGCCGAGCAGTACTTC | CSARDLAGDNAEQYF
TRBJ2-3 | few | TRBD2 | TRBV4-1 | TGCGCCAGCAGTCTAGCGGGAGGGCCGGGAGCCACAGATACGCAGTATTTT | CASSLAGGPGATDTQYF
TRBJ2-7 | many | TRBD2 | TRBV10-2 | TGCGCCAGCAGTGAGTCGGTGGGACTAGCGGCCTACGGGCAGTACTTC | CASSESVGLAAYGQYF
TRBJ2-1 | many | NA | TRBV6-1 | TGTGCCAGCCCGAGGGGCGATGAGCAGTTCTTC | CASPRGDEQFF
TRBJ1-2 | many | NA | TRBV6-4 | TGTGCCAGCAGTGACTCGAAGTTTGGAGGCTACACCTTC | CASSDSKFGGYTF
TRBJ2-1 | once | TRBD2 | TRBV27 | TGTGCCAGAAGTTTTCAGCGGGAGGTACCCGGGGAGCAGTTCTTC | CARSFQREVPGEQFF
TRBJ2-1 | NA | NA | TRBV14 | TGTGCCAGCAGCCAAGAGGGGGCTTCGGATGAGCAGTTCTTC | CASSQEGASDEQFF
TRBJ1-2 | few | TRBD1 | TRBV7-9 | TGTGCCAGCAGCTTATCCGGGACAGACTATAACTATGGCTACACCTTC | CASSLSGTDYNYGYTF
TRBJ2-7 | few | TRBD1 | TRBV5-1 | TGCGCCAGCAGCTCGACAGGGTTCCACGAGCAGTACTTC | CASSSTGFHEQYF
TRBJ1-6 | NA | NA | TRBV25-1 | TGTGCCAGCAGTGAATCCGTGAACCCCTACGGGTCCCTCCACTTT | CASSESVNPYGSLHF
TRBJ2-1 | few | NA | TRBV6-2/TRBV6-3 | TGTGCCAGCACTAGCTACATACGCGGAGATGAGCAGTTCTTC | CASTSYIRGDEQFF
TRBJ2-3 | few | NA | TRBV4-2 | TGTGCCAGCAGCCAAGACACAGAAAGGGTCGATACGCAGTATTTT | CASSQDTERVDTQYF
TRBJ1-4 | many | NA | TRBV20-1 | TGCAGTGCTAGAGATCTAGGAATTGGAGGGGAAAAACTGTTTTTT | CSARDLGIGGEKLFF
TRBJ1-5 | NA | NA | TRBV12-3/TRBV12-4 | TGTGCCAGCAGTTTCAATGATCATAGCAATCAGCCCCAGCATTTT | CASSFNDHSNQPQHF
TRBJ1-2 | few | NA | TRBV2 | TGTGCCAGCATGGGCCCCGTGTGGAGAAGATATGGCTACACCTTC | CASMGPVWRRYGYTF
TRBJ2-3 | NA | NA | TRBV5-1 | TGCGCCAGCAGCTTGGTGGGTCTCACCCCAGATACGCAGTATTTT | CASSLVGLTPDTQYF
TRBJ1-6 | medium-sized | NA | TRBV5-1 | TGCGCCAGCAGCGCATCAGGCGTCGGGTATAATTCACCCCTCCACTTT | CASSASGVGYNSPLHF
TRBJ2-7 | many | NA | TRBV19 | TGTGCCAGTAGTATAGCCCGGGACGGATACTACGAGCAGTACTTC | CASSIARDGYYEQYF
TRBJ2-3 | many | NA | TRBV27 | TGTGCCAGCAGAGAAGCTGGAGGGCCGTTAGATACGCAGTATTTT | CASREAGGPLDTQYF
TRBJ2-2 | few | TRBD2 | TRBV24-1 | TGTGCCACCAGTGATGGACTAGCGGTAACCGGGGAGCTGTTTTTT | CATSDGLAVTGELFF
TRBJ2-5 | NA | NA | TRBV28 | TGTGCCAGCATGCCCATTCAACTAGACCAAGAGACCCAGTACTTC | CASMPIQLDQETQYF
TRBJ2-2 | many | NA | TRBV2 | TGTGCCAGCAGTGACGGGGAGACTAGTGTAGCCGGGAACGGGGAGCTGTTTTTT | CASSDGETSVAGNGELFF
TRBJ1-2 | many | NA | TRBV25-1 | TGTGCCAGCTATGGGGGGCTGTCGGACGGATATGGCTACACCTTC | CASYGGLSDGYGYTF
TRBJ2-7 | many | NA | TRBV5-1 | TGCGCCAGCGGTGGTGACACAGCCTACGAGCAGTACTTC | CASGGDTAYEQYF
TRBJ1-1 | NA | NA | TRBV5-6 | TGTGCCAGCAGCTTATTCGGGAACACTGAAGCTTTCTTT | CASSLFGNTEAFF
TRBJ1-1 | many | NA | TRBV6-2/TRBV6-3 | TGTGCCAGCAGCCCCGGGGTCCGGGCTGAAGCTTTCTTT | CASSPGVRAEAFF
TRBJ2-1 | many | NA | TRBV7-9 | TGTGCCAGCAGCGGGGAAGCGGGCAGCTCCTACAATGAGCAGTTCTTC | CASSGEAGSSYNEQFF
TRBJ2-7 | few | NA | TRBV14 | TGTGCCAGCAGCCAAGTTAGCCATGGGGAGCAGTACTTC | CASSQVSHGEQYF
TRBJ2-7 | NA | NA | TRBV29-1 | TGCAGCGTTGATCTCAGGGGCCACGAGCAGTACTTC | CSVDLRGHEQYF
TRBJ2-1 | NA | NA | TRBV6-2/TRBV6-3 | TGTGCCAGCAGTTACACAAGTACATACAATGAGCAGTTCTTC | CASSYTSTYNEQFF
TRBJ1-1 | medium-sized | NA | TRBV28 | TGTGCCAGCAGTTTAAGTCTGGATGAAGCTTTCTTT | CASSLSLDEAFF
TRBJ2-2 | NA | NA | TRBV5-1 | TGCGCCAGCAGCTTGGGGGACCCTTCGGGCGGGGAGCTGTTTTTT | CASSLGDPSGGELFF
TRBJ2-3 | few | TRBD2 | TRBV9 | TGTGCCAGCAGCGTTAGCGGGACCTCCGCAGATACGCAGTATTTT | CASSVSGTSADTQYF
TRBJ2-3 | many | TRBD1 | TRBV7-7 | TGTGCCAGCAGCCCGGGACAGGGGCTGACAGATACGCAGTATTTT | CASSPGQGLTDTQYF
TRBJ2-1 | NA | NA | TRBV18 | TGTGCCAGCTCACCACACGCAAGGGGCTCGGGCAATGAGCAGTTCTTC | CASSPHARGSGNEQFF
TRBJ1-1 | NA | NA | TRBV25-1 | TGTGCCAGCAGTTCCACGGGACACCTGAACACTGAAGCTTTCTTT | CASSSTGHLNTEAFF
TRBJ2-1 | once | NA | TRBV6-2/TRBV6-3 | TGTGCCAGCAGTCAGGGGGGACGAGTTTCCAATGAGCAGTTCTTC | CASSQGGRVSNEQFF
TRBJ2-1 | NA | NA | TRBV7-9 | TGTGCCAGCAGCCCGCGCAACAGGGGAGGAAGCAATGAGCAGTTCTTC | CASSPRNRGGSNEQFF
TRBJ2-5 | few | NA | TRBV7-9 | TGTGCCAGCAGCTTTTTCCCTCCGAGCCTCTCCGGGGAGACCCAGTACTTC | CASSFFPPSLSGETQYF
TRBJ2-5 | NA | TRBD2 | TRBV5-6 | TGTGCCAGCAGCCCACTAGCGGAGCTCCCCGTAGAGACCCAGTACTTC | CASSPLAELPVETQYF
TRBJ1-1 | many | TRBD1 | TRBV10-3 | TGTGCCATCAGTGAGAAGTTTTTGGGGACAGCCCTAGAAGCTTTCTTT | CAISEKFLGTALEAFF
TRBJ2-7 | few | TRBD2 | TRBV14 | TGTGCCAGCAGTTCCAGCGGGAGAATCTACGAGCAGTACTTC | CASSSSGRIYEQYF
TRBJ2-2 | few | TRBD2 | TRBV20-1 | TGCAGTGCTAGAGATACTAGCGGGAGGATCGGCACCGGGGAGCTGTTTTTT | CSARDTSGRIGTGELFF
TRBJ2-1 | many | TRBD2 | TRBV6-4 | TGTGCCAGCAGTGACAGGACTAGCGGGGAGCAGTTCTTC | CASSDRTSGEQFF
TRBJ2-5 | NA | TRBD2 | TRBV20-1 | TGCAGTGTTCGACATCGCGGCGGGACTAGCGGGAGTAGGTTCTGGGAGACCCAGTACTTC | CSVRHRGGTSGSRFWETQYF
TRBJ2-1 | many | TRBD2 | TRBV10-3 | TGTGCCATCAGTGAGGTGTCGGCTAGCGGGAGCTGGGCGGATGAGCAGTTCTTC | CAISEVSASGSWADEQFF
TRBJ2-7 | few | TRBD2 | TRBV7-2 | TGTGCCAGCAGCTTAGCGGCGGGGGGCTCCTACGAGCAGTACTTC | CASSLAAGGSYEQYF
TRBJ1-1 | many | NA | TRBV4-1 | TGCGCCAGCAGCCAAGAATTCGGGAACACTGAAGCTTTCTTT | CASSQEFGNTEAFF